The 2 T cell receptor beta chains below come from one sample, sequenced in a study of T cell responses to AZD1222 COVID-19 vaccine. Data came from immunoSEQ multiplex PCR; TCRdb stores just in-frame clones and leaves some out. The data hold around 130,000 clones, with 80% to 95% observed a single time. Material: peripheral blood, obtained 28 days after the second AZD1222 dose. The receptors derive from an adult who received the AZD1222 COVID-19 vaccine.

The chain combines TRBV5-1 with TRBJ1-5, with 8 bases fitting TRBD1. The V gene's germline CDR1 is SGHRS and CDR2 YFSETQ. The J segment lost 7 bases and the V segment lost 4 bases, leaving 16 bases of the junction unmatched. The CDR3 spans 17 residues. The CDR3 region is CASSPHPDRVRGQPQHF. The CDR3, as DNA: TGCGCCAGCAGCCCCCACCCGGACAGGGTTCGGGGCCAGCCCCAGCATTTT.

In this sample, this clone turned up a few times. The chain couples TRBV11-3 to TRBJ2-7; possible D gene TRBD1, 6 bases. This CDR3 has 18 residues. V gave up 5 bases and J gave up 4 bases, with 27 bases separating them. Germline loops: CDR1 SGHNT, CDR2 YENEEA. For the CDR3, the DNA is TGTGCCAGCAGCGGAAGCAGGGGCAGGGGTGGGGAATTTTACGAGCAGTACTTC. This encodes CASSGSRGRGGEFYEQYF.